The present entry profiles one T cell receptor beta chain with its context. The source of the sample is a study of blood T cell repertoires in COVID-19. As originally analysed: Nucleated cell counts were estimated from reference gene primer amplification. Assay used: immunoSEQ multiplex PCR; TCRdb lists only in-frame clones, some missing. The V and J calls and clone size are taken from that table; D and trimming were inferred from the DNA. The profile shows tens of thousands of clones, approximately 92% of them singletons. Sequences were obtained from peripheral blood. This sequence was found in a man older than 75 with acute or convalescent COVID-19.

CDR3 amino acids: CASSYLGQYEQFF. As DNA, the CDR3 is TGCGCCAGCAGCTACCTGGGGCAGTATGAGCAGTTCTTC. The genes are TRBV5-1 and TRBJ2-1, with D perhaps matching TRBD1 (5 bases). This CDR3 has 13 amino acids. V shed 3 bases and J shed 8 bases, with 12 bases lying between them. Germline V CDR1 and CDR2: SGHRS, YFSETQ.